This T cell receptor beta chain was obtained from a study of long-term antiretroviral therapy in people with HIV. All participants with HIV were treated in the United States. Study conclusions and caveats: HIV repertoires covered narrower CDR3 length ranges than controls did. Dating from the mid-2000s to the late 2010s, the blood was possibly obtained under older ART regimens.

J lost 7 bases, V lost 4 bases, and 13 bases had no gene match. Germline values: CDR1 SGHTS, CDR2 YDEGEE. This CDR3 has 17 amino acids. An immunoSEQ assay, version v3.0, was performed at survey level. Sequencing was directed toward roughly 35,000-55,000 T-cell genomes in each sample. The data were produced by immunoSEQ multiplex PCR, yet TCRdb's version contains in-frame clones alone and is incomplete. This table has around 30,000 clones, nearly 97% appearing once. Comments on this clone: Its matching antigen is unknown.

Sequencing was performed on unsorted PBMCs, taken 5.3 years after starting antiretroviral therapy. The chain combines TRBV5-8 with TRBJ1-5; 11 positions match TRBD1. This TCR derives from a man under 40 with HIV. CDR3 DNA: TGTGCCAGCAGCCGAGTCGGACAGGGGGCATTCGGGCAGCCCCAGCATTTT. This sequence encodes CASSRVGQGAFGQPQHF.